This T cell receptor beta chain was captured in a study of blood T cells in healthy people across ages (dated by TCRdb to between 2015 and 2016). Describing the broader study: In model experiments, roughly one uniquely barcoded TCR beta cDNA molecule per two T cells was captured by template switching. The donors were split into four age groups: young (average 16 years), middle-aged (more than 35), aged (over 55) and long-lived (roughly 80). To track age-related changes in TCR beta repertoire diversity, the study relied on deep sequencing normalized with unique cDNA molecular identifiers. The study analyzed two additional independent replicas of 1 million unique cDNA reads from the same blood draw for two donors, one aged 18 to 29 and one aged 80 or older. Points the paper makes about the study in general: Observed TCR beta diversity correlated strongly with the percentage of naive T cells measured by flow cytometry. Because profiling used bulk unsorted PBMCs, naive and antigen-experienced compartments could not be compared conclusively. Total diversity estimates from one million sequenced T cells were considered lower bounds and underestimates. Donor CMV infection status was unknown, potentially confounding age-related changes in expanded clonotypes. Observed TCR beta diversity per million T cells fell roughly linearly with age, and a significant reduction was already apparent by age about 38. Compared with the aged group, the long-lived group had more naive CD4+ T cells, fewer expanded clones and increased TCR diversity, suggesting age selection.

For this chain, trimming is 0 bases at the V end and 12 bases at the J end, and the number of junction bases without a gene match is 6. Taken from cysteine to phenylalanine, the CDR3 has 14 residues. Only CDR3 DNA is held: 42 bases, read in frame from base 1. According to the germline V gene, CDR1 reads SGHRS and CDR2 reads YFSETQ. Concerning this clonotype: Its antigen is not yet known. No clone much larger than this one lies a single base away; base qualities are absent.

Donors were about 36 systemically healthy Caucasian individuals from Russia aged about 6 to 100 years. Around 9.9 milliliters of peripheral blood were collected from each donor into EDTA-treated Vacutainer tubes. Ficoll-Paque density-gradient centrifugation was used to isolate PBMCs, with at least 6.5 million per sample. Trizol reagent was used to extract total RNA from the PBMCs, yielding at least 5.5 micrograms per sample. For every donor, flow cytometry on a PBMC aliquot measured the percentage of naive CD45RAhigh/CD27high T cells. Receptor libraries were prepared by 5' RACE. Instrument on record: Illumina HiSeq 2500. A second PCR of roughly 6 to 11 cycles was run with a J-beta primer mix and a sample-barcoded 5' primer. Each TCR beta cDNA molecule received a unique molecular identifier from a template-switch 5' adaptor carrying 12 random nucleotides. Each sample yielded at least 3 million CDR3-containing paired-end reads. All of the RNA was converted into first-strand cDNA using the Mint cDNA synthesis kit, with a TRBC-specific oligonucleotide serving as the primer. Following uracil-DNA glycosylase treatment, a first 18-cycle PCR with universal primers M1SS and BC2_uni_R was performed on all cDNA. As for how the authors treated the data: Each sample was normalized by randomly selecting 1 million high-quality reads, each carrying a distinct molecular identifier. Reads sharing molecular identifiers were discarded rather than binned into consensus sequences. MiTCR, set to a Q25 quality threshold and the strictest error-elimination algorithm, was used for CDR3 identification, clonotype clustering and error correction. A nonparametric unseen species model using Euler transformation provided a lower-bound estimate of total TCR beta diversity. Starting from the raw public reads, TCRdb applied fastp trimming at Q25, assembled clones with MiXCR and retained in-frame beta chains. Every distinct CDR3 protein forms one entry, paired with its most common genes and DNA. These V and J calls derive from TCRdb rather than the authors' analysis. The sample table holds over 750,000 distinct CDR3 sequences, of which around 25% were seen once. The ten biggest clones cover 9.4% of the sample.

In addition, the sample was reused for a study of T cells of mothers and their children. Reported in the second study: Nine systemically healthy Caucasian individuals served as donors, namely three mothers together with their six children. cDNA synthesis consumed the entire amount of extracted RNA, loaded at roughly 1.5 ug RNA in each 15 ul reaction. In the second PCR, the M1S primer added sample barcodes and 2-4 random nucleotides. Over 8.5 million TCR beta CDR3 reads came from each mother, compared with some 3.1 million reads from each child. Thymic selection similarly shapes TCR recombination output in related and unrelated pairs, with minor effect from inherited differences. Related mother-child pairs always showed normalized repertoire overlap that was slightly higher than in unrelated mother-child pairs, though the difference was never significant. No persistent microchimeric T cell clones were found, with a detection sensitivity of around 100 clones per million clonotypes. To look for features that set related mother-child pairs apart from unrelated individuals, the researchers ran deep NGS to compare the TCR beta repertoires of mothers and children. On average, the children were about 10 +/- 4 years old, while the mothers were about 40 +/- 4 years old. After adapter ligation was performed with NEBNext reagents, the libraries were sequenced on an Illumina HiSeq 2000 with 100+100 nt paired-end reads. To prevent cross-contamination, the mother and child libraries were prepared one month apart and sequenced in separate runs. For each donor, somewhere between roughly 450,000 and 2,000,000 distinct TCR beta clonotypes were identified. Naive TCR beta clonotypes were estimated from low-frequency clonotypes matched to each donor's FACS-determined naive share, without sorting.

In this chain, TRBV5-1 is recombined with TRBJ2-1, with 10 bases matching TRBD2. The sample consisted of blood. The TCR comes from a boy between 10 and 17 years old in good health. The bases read TGCGCCAGCAGCTTGGATCCTAGCGGGGGTTTGCAGTTCTTC. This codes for CASSLDPSGGLQFF.